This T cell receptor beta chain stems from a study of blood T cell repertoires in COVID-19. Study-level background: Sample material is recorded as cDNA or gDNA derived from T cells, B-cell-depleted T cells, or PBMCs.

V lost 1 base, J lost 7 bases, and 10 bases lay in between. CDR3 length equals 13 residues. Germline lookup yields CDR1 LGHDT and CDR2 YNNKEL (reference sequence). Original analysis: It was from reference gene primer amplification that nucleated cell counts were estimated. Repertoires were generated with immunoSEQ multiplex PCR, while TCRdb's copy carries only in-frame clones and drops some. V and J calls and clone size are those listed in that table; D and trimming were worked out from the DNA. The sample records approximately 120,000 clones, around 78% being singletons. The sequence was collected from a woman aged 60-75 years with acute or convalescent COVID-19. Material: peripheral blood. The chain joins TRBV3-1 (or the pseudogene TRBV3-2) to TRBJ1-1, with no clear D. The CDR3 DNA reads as TGTGCCAGCAGCCAAGGCCGGGCGGGTGAAGCTTTCTTT. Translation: CASSQGRAGEAFF.